The sequence of this T cell receptor beta chain was determined in a study of T cells in Graves' hyperthyroidism and ophthalmopathy. Trimming removed 4 bases from V and 2 bases from J; junction bases left unmatched: 2. The V gene's germline CDR1 is ENHRY and CDR2 SYGVKD. The CDR3 spans 13 residues. This clonotype was counted many times. RNA transcripts were the template for amplifying TCR beta CDR3 regions. The TCR CDR3 first-round RT-PCR relied on the HTBI primer set. TCRdb fed the multiplex PCR reads into MiXCR, producing one record per CDR3 protein. Altogether about 660,000 distinct CDR3 sequences are present, roughly 45% being singletons, with the ten largest covering less than 8.5%.

V and J are TRBV10-3 and TRBJ2-7; 7 bases match TRBD1. The TCR comes from an adult man with Graves' disease, either hyperthyroidism or ophthalmopathy (not recorded which). The sequenced material came from peripheral blood or thyroid tissue (not recorded which). The CDR3 region is CAISGDSTYEQYF. The CDR3 DNA reads TGTGCCATCAGTGGGGACAGTACCTACGAGCAGTACTTC.